This TCR beta chain was identified during a study of blood T cell repertoires in COVID-19. Study information: Samples representing acute and convalescent COVID-19 were sourced from the United States, Italy and Spain. From T cells, B-cell-depleted T cells, or PBMCs came the material, which was cDNA or gDNA.

Seattle enrolled patients during active infection and tracked them longitudinally. Germline V gives CDR1 SGHTA, CDR2 FQGNSA. V lost 5 bases, J lost 6 bases, and 8 bases stayed unmatched. This CDR3 spans 14 amino acids. The table came from immunoSEQ multiplex PCR; TCRdb's copy has only in-frame clones and leaves some out. Of hundreds of thousands of clones in the sample, roughly 90% were seen once. V usage is TRBV7-2 and J usage is TRBJ1-1; 8 bases are shared with TRBD1. The receptor was derived from an older woman with COVID-19, enrolled during active disease. The sample consisted of peripheral blood. CDR3 bases: TGTGCCAGCAGCCCGCGACAGGGGCGGGCTGAAGCTTTCTTT. It is translated as CASSPRQGRAEAFF.